This TCR beta chain emerged from a study of cytomegalovirus exposure and HLA in healthy donors listed by TCRdb under 2017. Describing the broader study: In an earlier analysis of 587 of the donors, 276 Gb of sequence data and 90 million to 120 million unique TCR beta sequences from roughly 200 million T cells were reported. Donor age, sex, ethnicity and CMV serostatus were compiled alongside the repertoire data. Among some 410 genotyped donors of the cohort, an average of about 240,000 unique TCR beta nucleotide sequences were sequenced per donor, about a sixth of them non-productive. In a later genetic analysis, genome-wide SNP genotypes for about 55% of the roughly 670 donors were used, and that subset was treated as a discovery cohort. In a later analysis, previously published TCR beta repertoires from several hundred donors were re-analyzed and high-resolution HLA genotyping was added so that TCR occurrence patterns could be studied. An earlier analysis of around 640 of the donors used high-throughput TCR beta sequencing to judge whether each TCR beta V gene segment behaved as functional or pseudogenic. A separate validation cohort of about 110 different subjects was used in addition to the 666-subject first cohort. In the later analysis, no new phenotypic data were used to find candidate immune exposures; instead, reliance was placed on TCR beta sequences and their occurrence across donors. The aim of the study was to test whether cataloging public T cell receptors could identify signatures of past pathogen exposure. Both class I and class II loci were covered by HLA typing, at four-digit resolution. To predict cytomegalovirus infection status, the study brought together high-throughput TCR immunosequencing, statistical association of individual TCRs with disease status, and machine learning. Roughly five DR-DQ haplotypes were handled as single units for association and clustering because linkage in the cohort was strong. Every repertoire in the discovery cohort had been generated on one and the same sequencing platform. Of the roughly 400 genotyped donors, about 80% fell in the genetic ancestry cluster associated with self-reported Caucasian donors. The number of donors typed differed by locus, with about 629-630 for A, B, C, DRB1 and DQB1, more than 500 for DQA1, some 570 for DPA1, and around 450 for DPB1. About 280 gigabases of sequencing data and approximately 80 million unique TCR sequences were included in an early release covering roughly 700 HLA-typed donors. The T cell repertoires of around 670 subjects were profiled by immunosequencing and related to cytomegalovirus serostatus.

The cohort comprised fewer than 750 healthy bone marrow donors. At the time of sampling, all cohort members were nominally healthy, though unrecorded immune exposures were likely present. The donor tested CMV seronegative and was one of the 352 seronegative cohort members. Every donor gave a peripheral blood sample, and the peripheral blood mononuclear cells from that sample were used for TCR beta sequencing. Genomic DNA extraction from the blood cell samples was performed with the Qiagen DNeasy Blood Extraction Kit. Per the germline V gene, LGHNA is the CDR1 and YSLEER is the CDR2. V is cut by 0 bases and J by 3 bases, and the space between the germline ends is 6 bases. Its CDR3 holds 13 amino acids, cysteine through phenylalanine. The DNA shown is the 39-base CDR3, in frame from base 1. General study outcomes and caveats: Some IMGT-functional V segments, including TRBV6-2 and TRBV6-3, could not be told apart with the 87-base-pair reads, so those segments were excluded. HLA typing was unavailable for some donors at each locus, so association tests used only the typed subset. Because counts were too low, roughly 17 rarely observed V segments, including chromosome 9 orphons, were left out of the earlier analysis of 587 of the donors. A further reported finding was that TCR beta sequences accurately predicted the HLA-A and HLA-B alleles for most subjects in the first cohort. Compared with equally common non-associated chains, HLA-associated TCR beta chains in a later analysis were more clonally expanded and had lower generation probabilities. In both the original and validation cohorts, the classifier was reported to diagnose cytomegalovirus status with high specificity and sensitivity. Sequencing depth was assumed to be roughly uniform across donors in the presence/absence analyses, though that assumption may not hold. The sequencing pipeline was judged likely to have produced a cluster of highly shared sequence variants as a technical artifact. Most TCR sequences were observed very rarely across donors, whereas some public TCRs were present in many individuals. The study listed 170 or so TCR beta chains as associated with cytomegalovirus. A later genetic analysis reported fewer N-insertions in productive TCRs among donors in an Asian-associated ancestry cluster than the roughly 670-donor mean. A later analysis associated 15,000 or so TCR beta sequences with specific HLA alleles at a false discovery rate of 0.05. The authors suggested that the approach could potentially be generalized to other disease states and immunological phenotypes. The cohort was sequenced for TCR beta chains only, and without alpha or paired-chain data the features that could be detected were limited. Several of the top co-occurrence clusters appeared to be linked to parvovirus B19, influenza, CMV and Epstein-Barr virus, according to a later analysis. In a later analysis, TCR association rates were found to vary across HLA loci, with the most associated TCRs seen for DRB1 alleles and the fewest for HLA-C alleles. V-gene and J-gene trimming of TCR beta chains was associated with a missense DCLRE1C variant in a later genetic analysis, and the association was replicated in an independent cohort. Linkage disequilibrium might explain the correlated functional status among segregating V segments, but an unknown experimental factor could not be ruled out. Three of the identified cytomegalovirus-associated TCR beta chains were confirmed in vitro to be specific for cytomegalovirus antigens. When HLA alleles, especially DR and DQ, strongly co-occurred, attributing TCR associations to individual alleles was difficult. In an earlier analysis of roughly 500 of the donors, most TCR beta V segments appeared in productive rearrangements about 87% or about 30% of the time, broadly matching IMGT annotations. The only immune exposure information available for the cohort was CMV serostatus. Most CMV-associated TCR beta chains appeared to be HLA-restricted in a later analysis, and the HLA associations seemed to be driven largely by CMV exposure.

The method behind the library was the immunoSEQ multiplex PCR assay. For the multiplex PCR, a mixture combining 60 forward primers for TCR Vbeta segments and 13 reverse primers for TCR Jbeta segments was used. Amplification of the CDR3 region of rearranged TCR beta genes was performed with a multiplex PCR assay on genomic DNA. The Illumina HiSeq System was used to sequence the amplified TCR beta libraries as 87-base-pair reads. Turning to the authors' computational methods: Across the roughly 670 repertoires, a later analysis counted 78 million or so unique TCR beta chains, around 11 million of which were shared by at least two donors. To remove PCR and sequencing errors, raw reads were error-corrected and collapsed into unique sequences using a nearest-neighbor algorithm that merged closely related sequences. CDR3 sequences were aligned to IMGT reference sequences to assign V, D and J gene segments. For a sequence to be retained, a match of at least six nucleotides was required to both a V gene segment and a J gene segment. Rearrangements were classified as productive when the CDR3 lacked stop codons and remained in frame with V and J, and all other rearrangements were classified as non-productive. CDR3 was defined according to IMGT convention as the region running from the second conserved V-encoded cysteine to the conserved J-encoded phenylalanine. Sequences without an unambiguous match to a single V gene segment were excluded from the earlier analysis of about 600 of the donors. An earlier analysis of 587 of the donors classified V segments as functional when productive rearrangements were above 56.7% and as segregating when the standard deviation between donors was above 5%. To diagnose cytomegalovirus status from the catalog of TCR beta chain sequences, a statistical classification framework was built. In a later analysis, TCR nucleotide sequences were compared against IMGT/GENE-DB human TR gene sequences so that V and J genes could be assigned. A later analysis assigned CDR3 sequences and most-parsimonious VDJ recombination scenarios with the TCRdist pipeline. In a later analysis, every TCR beta chain was defined by the combination of its CDR3 amino acid sequence and its V-gene family, and reads without a unique V-gene family were dropped. In a later analysis, around 650 highly shared, low-generation-probability nucleotide sequences were removed to address suspected cross-contamination and a sequencing artifact. For each public chain, a later analysis derived a clonal expansion index from normalized ranks of inferred template counts within each repertoire. A later analysis computed generation probabilities with a VDJ recombination model fitted to out-of-frame rearrangements, and checked the results against IGoR. A later analysis scored TCR-TCR, TCR-HLA and TCR-CMV co-occurrence with hypergeometric tests, applying a repertoire-size bias correction to TCR pairs. In a later analysis, false discovery rates were estimated by permuting HLA or CMV assignments 20 times. In a later analysis, co-occurring TCRs were grouped using DBSCAN, and TCRdist sequence similarity was added for clustering within HLA-allele-positive subsets. Co-occurrence clustering excluded repertoires with fewer than 30,000 or more than 120,000 public chains, plus five with anomalous nucleotide sharing. TCRdb re-hosts the immuneACCESS table, in-frame sequences only. Its copies lack some clones; in the studies checked, an unresolved V gene accounts for under half of them, and the cause for the rest is not known. Clonal size and the V and J genes are those of that table, whereas D and trimming came from the DNA. Present in this sample are 180,000 or so clones, roughly 82% of which were seen just once. The ten top clones hold approximately 1.4% of the sample.

As concerns this clone: Its specific antigen is unknown. Base qualities are not provided; no much larger clone lies one nucleotide away.

Material: PBMCs. The V gene is TRBV4-3 and the J gene is TRBJ2-7; the D gene lacks a confident call. This clonotype was sampled from a man aged 35 to 55 in good health and CMV-seronegative. Here the CDR3 is given as CASSQDRVYEQYF. The DNA sequence is as follows: TGCGCCAGCAGCCAAGACCGGGTCTACGAGCAGTACTTC.